This is a list of T cell receptor beta chains from one sample in a study of T cells in Graves' hyperthyroidism and ophthalmopathy. Each CDR3 protein gets one entry after TCRdb re-called the multiplex PCR reads with MiXCR. Here the sample spans hundreds of thousands of distinct CDR3 sequences, around 20% being singletons. Sequencing was carried out using blood. These receptors were collected from a woman aged 45 to 65 with Graves' hyperthyroidism that later progressed to Graves' ophthalmopathy. The CDR3 runs from the conserved cysteine through the conserved F or W. A D gene is named only where the DNA matches it firmly. For some rows the clone size is stated as once, few or many, or as a class when expanded; others skip it.

>TRBJ1-1|TRBD1|few|TRBV6-2/TRBV6-3
CASSYDEGATEAFF
TGTGCCAGCAGTTACGATGAGGGGGCGACTGAAGCTTTCTTT
>TRBJ1-2|.|few|TRBV6-2/TRBV6-3
CANARYYGYTF
TGTGCCAACGCCCGTTACTATGGCTACACCTTC
>TRBJ2-3|.|.|TRBV18
CASSPEEGTDTQYF
TGTGCCAGCTCACCAGAGGAGGGCACAGATACGCAGTATTTT
>TRBJ2-2|.|.|TRBV5-4
CASSLTNLAGELFF
TGTGCCAGCAGCTTGACGAACCTTGCCGGGGAGCTGTTTTTT
>TRBJ1-6|.|many|TRBV2
CASSPIGTWNSPLHF
TGTGCCAGCAGTCCTATAGGGACTTGGAATTCACCCCTCCACTTT
>TRBJ1-6|TRBD1|many|TRBV3-1
CASSQGTGGLMDSPLHF
TGTGCCAGCAGCCAAGGGACAGGGGGCCTAATGGATTCACCCCTCCACTTT
>TRBJ1-5|.|.|TRBV27
CASSLTGTDQPQHF
TGTGCCAGCAGTTTGACAGGTACGGATCAGCCCCAGCATTTT
>TRBJ1-2|.|few|TRBV10-3
CAISEGRSSYGYTF
TGTGCCATCAGTGAGGGTAGGTCCAGCTATGGCTACACCTTC
>TRBJ1-2|.|few|TRBV6-1
CASTRSIGRGYGYTF
TGTGCCAGCACCAGAAGCATAGGACGTGGCTATGGCTACACCTTC
>TRBJ1-1|.|many|TRBV5-1
CASSLNGGLNTEAFF
TGCGCCAGCAGCTTAAATGGGGGCTTGAACACTGAAGCTTTCTTT
>TRBJ1-6|.|few|TRBV25-1
CASSEFREKAPLHF
TGTGCCAGCAGTGAATTCAGGGAGAAGGCACCCCTCCACTTT
>TRBJ2-2|TRBD1|.|TRBV20-1
CSAPRAGQGAITGELFF
TGCAGTGCCCCCCGGGCGGGACAGGGGGCCATCACCGGGGAGCTGTTTTTT
>TRBJ1-2|.|many|TRBV12-3/TRBV12-4
CATKPGQAANYGYTF
TGTGCCACCAAACCGGGACAAGCTGCTAACTATGGCTACACCTTC
>TRBJ2-5|TRBD2|.|TRBV6-1
CASAVPGGGAETQYF
TGTGCCAGCGCCGTCCCGGGGGGAGGGGCGGAGACCCAGTACTTC
>TRBJ1-2|.|few|TRBV3-1
CASSQGEGLIGRGHTF
TGTGCCAGCAGCCAAGGTGAGGGGCTGATCGGACGGGGCCACACCTTC
>TRBJ2-1|TRBD1|.|TRBV9
CASSVGGQGFYNEQFF
TGTGCCAGCAGCGTAGGGGGACAGGGGTTCTACAATGAGCAGTTCTTC
>TRBJ2-1|.|.|TRBV7-2
CASSSPPGRNYNEQFF
TGTGCCAGCAGCTCCCCGCCGGGACGGAACTACAATGAGCAGTTCTTC
>TRBJ1-4|.|few|TRBV20-1
CSAMATALNEKLFF
TGCAGTGCTATGGCGACAGCCCTTAATGAAAAACTGTTTTTT
>TRBJ1-5|.|many|TRBV7-9
CASSESIGDQPQHF
TGTGCCAGCAGCGAATCAATAGGGGATCAGCCCCAGCATTTT
>TRBJ2-3|.|few|TRBV13
CASKQGHTDTQYF
TGTGCCAGCAAACAGGGACACACAGATACGCAGTATTTT
>TRBJ2-3|TRBD1|many|TRBV11-2
CASSPGQGGGDTQYF
TGTGCCAGCAGCCCGGGACAGGGGGGGGGAGATACGCAGTATTTT
>TRBJ2-1|TRBD2|few|TRBV14
CASSRPGLTFNEQFF
TGTGCCAGCAGCCGCCCGGGACTAACATTCAATGAGCAGTTCTTC
>TRBJ2-7|.|.|TRBV3-1
CASSQGSLSYEQYF
TGTGCCAGCAGCCAAGGATCCCTTTCCTACGAGCAGTACTTC
>TRBJ2-7|.|few|TRBV4-1
CASSQETDRTYEQYF
TGCGCCAGCAGCCAAGAGACAGACAGAACCTACGAGCAGTACTTC
>TRBJ2-1|TRBD2|few|TRBV20-1
CSARELAGGHNEQFF
TGCAGTGCTAGAGAACTAGCGGGGGGGCACAATGAGCAGTTCTTC
>TRBJ2-1|TRBD2|many|TRBV5-1
CASSLGGLAGANEQFF
TGCGCCAGCAGCTTGGGCGGACTAGCGGGGGCAAATGAGCAGTTCTTC
>TRBJ1-2|TRBD1|few|TRBV5-1
CASSFGQGERGYTF
TGCGCCAGCAGCTTTGGACAGGGGGAACGGGGCTACACCTTC
>TRBJ1-1|TRBD1|.|TRBV5-1
CASSGQGGRTEAFF
TGCGCCAGCAGCGGACAGGGTGGTCGCACTGAAGCTTTCTTT
>TRBJ2-3|.|many|TRBV6-5
CASSYLGAGGSTDTQYF
TGTGCCAGCAGTTATCTCGGGGCGGGTGGATCCACAGATACGCAGTATTTT
>TRBJ2-5|TRBD2|many|TRBV7-3
CASSFGSGGQETQYF
TGTGCCAGCAGCTTTGGGTCGGGGGGGCAAGAGACCCAGTACTTC
>TRBJ1-2|.|.|TRBV7-9
CASSHLAPGARGVYGYTF
TGTGCCAGCAGTCACCTTGCACCGGGAGCTCGAGGAGTTTATGGCTACACCTTC
>TRBJ2-7|.|few|TRBV20-1
CSAVQGGGHEQYF
TGCAGTGCTGTCCAGGGAGGGGGCCACGAGCAGTACTTC
>TRBJ1-1|.|few|TRBV7-6
CASSKRENTEAFF
TGTGCCAGCAGCAAGCGGGAGAACACTGAAGCTTTCTTT
>TRBJ2-7|.|.|TRBV29-1
CSVDSQGYEQYF
TGCAGCGTTGACTCACAGGGTTACGAGCAGTACTTC
>TRBJ2-6|TRBD1|few|TRBV30
CAWRIRDRDYLRGANVLTF
TGTGCCTGGAGGATCCGGGACAGGGACTATCTAAGGGGGGCCAACGTCCTGACTTTC
>TRBJ2-2|.|few|TRBV10-3
CAISDGTFTGELFF
TGTGCCATCAGTGACGGGACTTTCACCGGGGAGCTGTTTTTT
>TRBJ2-7|TRBD1|.|TRBV5-1
CASSLGEGGWSYEQYF
TGCGCCAGCAGCTTGGGTGAAGGGGGCTGGTCCTACGAGCAGTACTTC
>TRBJ2-7|.|.|TRBV11-2
CASSEGMAYEQYF
TGTGCCAGCAGTGAAGGAATGGCCTACGAGCAGTACTTC
>TRBJ1-5|.|few|TRBV15
CATSRRTEGLQPQHF
TGTGCCACCAGCAGGAGGACCGAGGGCCTTCAGCCCCAGCATTTT
>TRBJ2-7|.|many|TRBV20-1
CSALIPGSPYEQYF
TGCAGTGCTCTAATCCCAGGATCCCCCTACGAGCAGTACTTC
>TRBJ2-6|TRBD1|.|TRBV9
CASSLSTGTGGAFGANVLTF
TGTGCCAGCAGCCTCTCAACTGGGACAGGGGGCGCTTTTGGTGCCAACGTCCTGACTTTC
>TRBJ2-1|.|.|TRBV20-1
CSAHHAGYNEQFF
TGCAGTGCTCATCACGCAGGCTACAATGAGCAGTTCTTC
>TRBJ2-2|TRBD2|many|TRBV12-3/TRBV12-4
CASSPSGGFTGELFF
TGTGCCAGCTCTCCCAGCGGGGGATTCACCGGGGAGCTGTTTTTT
>TRBJ2-1|TRBD1|few|TRBV20-1
CSARRDRNYNEQFF
TGCAGTGCTAGACGGGACAGGAACTACAATGAGCAGTTCTTC
>TRBJ1-3|.|many|TRBV20-1
CSARGALISGNTIYF
TGCAGTGCTAGAGGGGCCCTTATCTCTGGAAACACCATATATTTT
>TRBJ2-7|.|few|TRBV20-1
CSARLRGGAGEQYF
TGCAGTGCTAGACTTAGGGGGGGCGCGGGGGAGCAGTACTTC
>TRBJ1-3|TRBD1|many|TRBV12-3/TRBV12-4
CASSPPTGDSGNTIYF
TGTGCCAGCAGTCCGCCGACAGGGGACTCTGGAAACACCATATATTTT
>TRBJ2-2|.|.|TRBV29-1
CSVEERQPGELFF
TGCAGCGTTGAAGAGAGACAGCCCGGGGAGCTGTTTTTT
>TRBJ2-3|TRBD2|many|TRBV20-1
CSTPTSGGWEDTQYF
TGCAGTACGCCCACTAGCGGGGGGTGGGAGGATACGCAGTATTTT
>TRBJ1-5|TRBD1|many|TRBV3-1
CASSQDGQGNQPQHF
TGTGCCAGCAGCCAAGACGGACAGGGGAATCAGCCCCAGCATTTT
>TRBJ2-7|.|.|TRBV6-1
CASKNRARSSEQYF
TGTGCCAGCAAAAACAGGGCTCGTTCCAGCGAGCAGTACTTC
>TRBJ2-1|.|few|TRBV5-1
CASTAQYNEQFF
TGCGCCAGCACGGCTCAATACAATGAGCAGTTCTTC
>TRBJ2-5|.|few|TRBV9
CASNLQGGEETQYF
TGTGCCAGCAACCTTCAGGGCGGGGAAGAGACCCAGTACTTC
>TRBJ2-1|.|.|TRBV6-1
CASSGFGRPGDEQFF
TGTGCCAGCAGTGGATTCGGCAGGCCTGGCGATGAGCAGTTCTTC
>TRBJ2-1|.|few|TRBV6-1
CASSELQGRNEQFF
TGTGCCAGCAGTGAATTACAGGGGAGGAATGAGCAGTTCTTC
>TRBJ1-2|TRBD1|many|TRBV11-2
CASSLLTGANYGYTF
TGTGCCAGCAGCTTATTGACAGGGGCTAACTATGGCTACACCTTC
>TRBJ1-5|.|.|TRBV19
CASSIPGASQPQHF
TGTGCCAGTAGTATACCGGGGGCCAGCCAGCCCCAGCATTTT
>TRBJ1-5|.|.|TRBV24-1
CATRAAGGPNQPQHF
TGTGCCACCAGGGCCGCTGGGGGCCCAAATCAGCCCCAGCATTTT